These 9 T cell receptor beta chains were all obtained from the same sample, sequenced in a study of long-term antiretroviral therapy in people with HIV. Sequencing relied on immunoSEQ assay v3.0, run at survey level. Produced via immunoSEQ multiplex PCR; TCRdb's table is partial and in-frame only. Altogether more than 20,000 clones are present, around 85% being singletons, with the ten largest covering about a tenth. The source was unsorted PBMCs, collected 2.3 years after starting antiretroviral therapy. These receptors were collected from a man aged 35 to 55 with HIV.

J is TRBJ1-1 and V is TRBV27, with D hard to call. Germline V lookup: CDR1 MNHEY, CDR2 SMNVEV (reference sequence). V was cut by 0 bases and J by 0 bases, with 8 bases left in between. This CDR3 comprises 15 residues. Written as DNA, the CDR3 is TGTGCCAGCAGTTTATCGGGTGTCATGAACACTGAAGCTTTCTTT. Translation: CASSLSGVMNTEAFF.

The chain is built from TRBV11-2 and TRBJ1-1, with 7 bases fitting TRBD1. The junction had 3 bases not matched to a gene; V was cut back by 5 bases and J by 0 bases. This CDR3 region has 14 residues. The germline CDR1 and CDR2 sequences are SGHAT and FQNNGV. CDR3 sequence (DNA): TGTGCCAGCAGCCCGGACAGGTTGAACACTGAAGCTTTCTTT. Amino acids: CASSPDRLNTEAFF.

The V gene is TRBV6-1, the J gene TRBJ2-1; TRBD2 aligns across 11 bases. The CDR3 is 16 amino acids. Germline trimming cut 4 bases from V and 9 bases from J; bases unmatched to any gene: 11. Germline CDR1 and CDR2: MNHNS and SASEGT. The CDR3 here is CASSVSSGRAYLEQFF. DNA of the CDR3: TGTGCCAGCAGTGTTAGTAGCGGGAGGGCGTATCTTGAGCAGTTCTTC.

The J gene is TRBJ2-7, the V gene TRBV7-2; 10 nucleotides align to TRBD1. After removal of 1 base from V and 4 bases from J, the junction contained 10 bases not matched to a gene. The CDR3 runs to 17 residues. CDR1 is SGHTA and CDR2 is FQGNSA in the germline V gene. CDR3 coding DNA: TGTGCCAGCAGCTTAGATCGTACTCGGGACAGGGGATACGAGCAGTACTTC. Translating it yields CASSLDRTRDRGYEQYF.

This sequence joins TRBV29-1 and TRBJ2-7, with TRBD1 as a possible D gene (6 bases). V dropped 4 bases and J dropped 0 bases, with 10 bases sitting between them. This CDR3 contains 13 residues. Germline-derived CDR1 and CDR2 are SQVTM and ANQGSEA. DNA of the CDR3: TGCAGCGTTGTAACAGGGAACTCCTACGAGCAGTACTTC. This translates into CSVVTGNSYEQYF.

The V gene is TRBV5-6, the J gene TRBJ2-7, with TRBD2 identical over 14 bases. The V and J ends lost 3 bases and 3 bases, in that order; junction bases with no gene match: 2. The germline V gene has CDR1 SGHDT and CDR2 YYEEEE. The CDR3 length is 15 residues. CDR3 region: CASSSGLAGGYEQYF. The CDR3 coding sequence is TGTGCCAGCAGCTCCGGACTAGCGGGGGGCTACGAGCAGTACTTC. Full variable domain (rest looked up from reference TRBV5-6 and TRBJ2-7): DAGVTQSPTHLIKTRGQQVTLRCSPKSGHDTVSWYQQALGQGPQFIFQYYEEEERQRGNFPDRFSGHQFPNYSSELNVNALLLGDSALYLCASSSGLAGGYEQYFGPGTRLTVT.

The genes are TRBV9 and TRBJ1-1; 8 bases match TRBD1. Per the germline V gene, CDR1 is SGDLS and CDR2 is YYNGEE. The CDR3 is 16 residues long. J gave up 5 bases and V 3 bases, and 12 bases lay outside the gene matches. The CDR3 loop reads CASSAGLGQGGTEAFF. The CDR3 DNA reads TGTGCCAGCAGCGCCGGGCTAGGACAGGGAGGGACTGAAGCTTTCTTT. The variable domain in full, completed from reference TRBV9 and TRBJ1-1, reads DSGVTQTPKHLITATGQRVTLRCSPRSGDLSVYWYQQSLDQGLQFLIQYYNGEERAKGNILERFSAQQFPDLHSELNLSSLELGDSALYFCASSAGLGQGGTEAFFGQGTRLTVV.

The CDR3 DNA sequence: TGTGCCAGCAGCCAAGAAGTAACAGGGTGGGGGAGAGAGACCCAGTACTTC. Amino acids: CASSQEVTGWGRETQYF. The V call is TRBV14, the J call TRBJ2-5, with D tentatively TRBD1 (6 bases). V was pared by 0 bases and J by 4 bases, with 18 bases between. Germline CDR1 SGHDN, CDR2 FVKESK. The CDR3 runs 17 residues.

This clone has only one observation. The rearrangement uses TRBV5-1 and TRBJ2-2, with no clear D. Trimming pared 0 bases from V and 4 bases from J, leaving 4 bases between. The CDR3 runs 13 residues. Looked up from germline, CDR1 is SGHRS and CDR2 is YFSETQ. The CDR3 reads CASSLGATGELFF. DNA of the CDR3: TGCGCCAGCAGCTTGGGAGCCACCGGGGAGCTGTTTTTT.